The rows below give T cell receptor beta chains drawn from one sample of a study of T cells in tuberculosis. Sequenced by immunoSEQ multiplex PCR; TCRdb stores in-frame clones only, minus some. The repertoire has under 45,000 clones, 95% of them found once; the top ten carry approximately 3.8%. The specimen sequenced was PBMCs. These receptors came from a donor aged 5-35 years with latent tuberculosis or without tuberculosis infection. CDR3s include the opening cysteine and the closing phenylalanine or tryptophan. Each record gives: CDR3 DNA, CDR3 protein, J gene, D gene, V gene, clone size. A D gene is named only where the DNA matches it firmly. Size is stated for part of the rows, as once, few or many counts, or as a class when the clone is expanded.

TGTGCCAGCAGCAGGGAGGGGGACACCGGGGAGCTGTTTTTT CASSREGDTGELFF TRBJ2-2 . TRBV11-1 .
TGCGCCAGCAGCCAAGACACACAGGGGGACACTGAAGCTTTCTTT CASSQDTQGDTEAFF TRBJ1-1 TRBD1 TRBV4-3 .
TGCAGCGTTATTAGGCTGGCAGGCATGGGCTACGAGCAGTACTTC CSVIRLAGMGYEQYF TRBJ2-7 . TRBV29-1 .
TGTGCCAGCAGTGAAGTTAGGGGGACAAACACTGAAGCTTTCTTT CASSEVRGTNTEAFF TRBJ1-1 . TRBV25-1 few
TGTGCCAGCAGCACAACAGGGCGAGGAAGGCCCCAGCATTTT CASSTTGRGRPQHF TRBJ1-5 . TRBV5-6 .
TGTGCCAGCAGTACGACAGGGACCAACTATGGCTACACCTTC CASSTTGTNYGYTF TRBJ1-2 TRBD1 TRBV6-1 .
TGTGCCAGCAGCAAGAATCACCAATTGGACAGGGGATCAACTGAAGCTTTCTTT CASSKNHQLDRGSTEAFF TRBJ1-1 . TRBV21-1 .
TGTGCCTGGAGTGACCAGGGCCGTGGCTACACCTTC CAWSDQGRGYTF TRBJ1-2 . TRBV30 .
TGTGCCAGCAGTGCCGGGACAGGGGGCTACGAGCAGTACTTC CASSAGTGGYEQYF TRBJ2-7 TRBD1 TRBV27 .
TGTGCCAGCAGGGAGGGTGAGCAGTTCTTC CASREGEQFF TRBJ2-1 . TRBV28 .
TGTGCCTGGAGTGTCTTTGGGGGGGAGACCCAGTACTTC CAWSVFGGETQYF TRBJ2-5 . TRBV30 .
TGTGCCAGCTCTCCTATCCGGGACAGGCGTAACTATGGCTACACCTTC CASSPIRDRRNYGYTF TRBJ1-2 TRBD1 TRBV18 .
TGTGCCAGCAGCTTGGAAGTGGACAGGGGGGGAATCACTGAAGCTTTCTTT CASSLEVDRGGITEAFF TRBJ1-1 TRBD1 TRBV5-5 .
TGTGCCAGCAGCTCAGGGACACCCAACACCGGGGAGCTGTTTTTT CASSSGTPNTGELFF TRBJ2-2 . TRBV13 .
TGTGCCAGCAGTCCACAGCAAGTATACTCTTCCTACGAGCAGTACTTC CASSPQQVYSSYEQYF TRBJ2-7 . TRBV2 .
TGTGCCAGCAGTGTTACTGAAATACCTTCTAGCACAGATACGCAGTATTTT CASSVTEIPSSTDTQYF TRBJ2-3 . TRBV2 .
TGCGCCAGCAGCTCTGGGACAGGGGACGAAAAACTGTTTTTT CASSSGTGDEKLFF TRBJ1-4 TRBD1 TRBV5-1 .
TGCGCCAGCAGCCAAGATTGGCAGGTATCCTATGGCTACACCTTC CASSQDWQVSYGYTF TRBJ1-2 . TRBV4-3 .
TGTGCCAGCAGCACACAGGGGAGCCACACTGAAGCTTTCTTT CASSTQGSHTEAFF TRBJ1-1 TRBD1 TRBV9 once
TGTGCCAGCAGCCTTCCGGCGGCAGGGGGTCACAATGAGCAGTTCTTC CASSLPAAGGHNEQFF TRBJ2-1 TRBD1 TRBV27 once
TGTGCCAGCAGTCCAAACACAGGGTTTAACACTGAAGCTTTCTTT CASSPNTGFNTEAFF TRBJ1-1 . TRBV28 .
TGTGCCAGCAGCTTGAGGTCAGGGCTAACGGCCAATCAGCCCCAGCATTTT CASSLRSGLTANQPQHF TRBJ1-5 . TRBV5-5 .
TGTGCCAGCACCCCCGGGACTAGAGAGACCCAGTACTTC CASTPGTRETQYF TRBJ2-5 TRBD2 TRBV6-1 .
TGCGCCAGCAGCCCCCGACAGGGTACGAATTCACCCCTCCACTTT CASSPRQGTNSPLHF TRBJ1-6 TRBD1 TRBV5-1 .
TGTGCCACACAACGGGGGGACTATGGCTACACCTTC CATQRGDYGYTF TRBJ1-2 . TRBV10-3 once
TGTGCCAGCAGTATTTTCGACAGATTCTTCACAGATACGCAGTATTTT CASSIFDRFFTDTQYF TRBJ2-3 . TRBV6-6 once
TGTGCCAGCAGCTCCGGGACAGGGTCCCTTTACAATGAGCAGTTCTTC CASSSGTGSLYNEQFF TRBJ2-1 TRBD1 TRBV11-3 .
TGCAGCGTTGAATCCAGGGGGATCTATGGCTACACCTTC CSVESRGIYGYTF TRBJ1-2 TRBD1 TRBV29-1 .
TGTGCCACCCAGGACAGCATAACACTATTGAACACCGGGGAGCTGTTTTTT CATQDSITLLNTGELFF TRBJ2-2 . TRBV19 .
TGCGCCAGCAGCTTGGCATCTCCGGGACAGGGGGACTATGGCTACACCTTC CASSLASPGQGDYGYTF TRBJ1-2 TRBD1 TRBV5-1 .
TGCGCCAGCAGCCCAGCGGGGAGAAAAAACACCGGGGAGCTGTTTTTT CASSPAGRKNTGELFF TRBJ2-2 TRBD2 TRBV4-1 .
TGTGCCAGCAGTGACTGTAGATATGAGCAGTTCTTC CASSDCRYEQFF TRBJ2-1 . TRBV6-4 once
TGTGCCTGCGGGGGACGCCGCCTTTATGGCTACACCTTC CACGGRRLYGYTF TRBJ1-2 . TRBV30 .
TGCGCCAGCAGTGAGTCAGGAGACAGGGGGCGCAGGACTGAAGCTTTCTTT CASSESGDRGRRTEAFF TRBJ1-1 TRBD1 TRBV10-2 .
TGTGCCAGCAGTTGGGACTCCAGCAATCAGCCCCAGCATTTT CASSWDSSNQPQHF TRBJ1-5 . TRBV28 .
TGTGCCAGCAGACGACAGGGGGCAGGGGGCATTCAGTACTTC CASRRQGAGGIQYF TRBJ2-4 TRBD1 TRBV28 .
TGTGCCAGCAGGGGACTAGCGGGCTACAATGAGCAGTTCTTC CASRGLAGYNEQFF TRBJ2-1 TRBD2 TRBV2 once
TGTGCCAGCAGCCAACGGACAGGGATGTTCTATGGCTACACCTTC CASSQRTGMFYGYTF TRBJ1-2 TRBD1 TRBV5-6 .
TGCGCCAGCAGCCACCTGACTAGCGGGGGGGGTCGGGAGCAGTTCTTC CASSHLTSGGGREQFF TRBJ2-1 TRBD2 TRBV4-1 .
TGTGCCTCAGGGGGCTACTTTTGGGATGAAGCTTTCTTT CASGGYFWDEAFF TRBJ1-1 TRBD1 TRBV6-5 .
TGCAGCGTTGAAGTCTTGGCTAGGACAGGGGGCTCCTATGGCTACACCTTC CSVEVLARTGGSYGYTF TRBJ1-2 TRBD1 TRBV29-1 .
TGTGCCAGCAGTGAAGCAAGTTATTCTTTACGGGACAGGGGGTGGGAGCAGTACTTC CASSEASYSLRDRGWEQYF TRBJ2-7 TRBD1 TRBV6-1 .
TGTGCCAGCTCAACCGGGACAGGGGAGAATCCCAATCAGCCCCAGCATTTT CASSTGTGENPNQPQHF TRBJ1-5 TRBD1 TRBV18 .
TGCGCCAGCAGTGGGGAGGGGAACACTGAAGCTTTCTTT CASSGEGNTEAFF TRBJ1-1 . TRBV10-1 .
TGTGCCAGTATAGCGGGAACGAACACCGGGGAGCTGTTTTTT CASIAGTNTGELFF TRBJ2-2 TRBD2 TRBV6-5 .
TGTGCCAGCAGTGAAGGAGGAGCTAACTATGGCTACACCTTC CASSEGGANYGYTF TRBJ1-2 . TRBV6-1 .
TGTGCCAGCAGTTTTGGGACAGACAGAACCTACGAGCAGTACTTC CASSFGTDRTYEQYF TRBJ2-7 TRBD1 TRBV27 .
TGTGCCAGCAGTGGTCAGCGTGCGGGTGGAAAGACCCAGTACTTC CASSGQRAGGKTQYF TRBJ2-5 . TRBV2 .
TGTGCCAGCAGCTTAAAGACAGGTGGAGGCCTCGAGCAGTACTTC CASSLKTGGGLEQYF TRBJ2-7 . TRBV7-9 .
TGTGCCAGCAGGATAGGACAGGGGTTAAATGAAAAACTGTTTTTT CASRIGQGLNEKLFF TRBJ1-4 TRBD1 TRBV2 once
TGTGCCAGCAGCTTAGGGTTCCGCGGGGGGGGAGATACGCAGTATTTT CASSLGFRGGGDTQYF TRBJ2-3 TRBD2 TRBV11-2 once